The present T cell receptor (beta chain) was sequenced within a study of beta chain features in type 1 diabetes. General study results and limits: Whatever favoring of shorter templates PCR might show would apply equally to patients and controls. A moderate, significant TCRB CDR3 shortening appeared in type 1 diabetes across four CD4+ subsets. VDJ junctions from patients with type 1 diabetes contained fewer insertions and more deletions.

With regard to this clone: Its target is unknown.

CD4+ cells of the naive, central memory, regulatory and stem cell-like memory types were sorted via CD45RO/CCR7/CD25/CD127/CD95/CD27. Expressed TCRB transcripts were sequenced, since all the RNA that had been isolated was reverse transcribed. Profiled with immunoSEQ multiplex PCR; TCRdb holds only in-frame clones, not every one. The sample holds 130,000 to 150,000 clones; approximately 52% are singletons and the top ten take under 0.5%. The source material was Tregs from blood. This sequence originates from a man aged 18 to 29 in good health.

This chain's CDR3 is CASSARQGGKLFF. CDR3 nucleotides: TGTGCCAGCAGCGCGCGACAGGGGGGAAAACTGTTTTTT. The chain recombines TRBV9 with TRBJ1-4; 9 bases are a match to TRBD1. Trimming took 3 bases from V and 10 from J; bases not matched to a gene: 4. Germline assignment: CDR1 SGDLS and CDR2 YYNGEE. CDR3 length: 13 residues.